This entry lists 2 T cell receptor beta chains sequenced from one sample in a study of metastatic and nonmetastatic thyroid tumors. TCRdb recomputed clones from the PCR reads via MiXCR. The data hold about 45,000 clones, with more than 3% observed a single time. Every patient was untreated before thyroid surgery. Material: blood. The receptors were sampled from a female donor with papillary thyroid cancer or a benign thyroid nodule (not recorded which). Some clones in this sample may be carry-over from other donors' samples.

With respect to this clone: Since a much larger clone is just one base distant, this may be a read error. Other nucleotide sequences in the sample specify the same CDR3. The chain joins TRBV29-1 to TRBJ1-5; 7 nucleotides match TRBD1. The V gene's germline CDR1 is SQVTM and CDR2 ANQGSEA. This CDR3 has 13 residues. This CDR3 reads CSVATGKNQPQHF. The CDR3 region has the DNA TGCAGCGTTGCGACAGGGAAAAATCAGCCACAGCATTTT.

This clone was detected a few times. V is TRBV28 and J is TRBJ1-2; tentatively, D is TRBD1 (6 bases). Germline V lookup: CDR1 MDHEN, CDR2 SYDVKM. V dropped 3 bases and J dropped 7 bases, with 12 bases sitting between them. The CDR3 contains 13 residues. CDR3 sequence: CASSLAGARGYTF. The CDR3 nucleotides read TGTGCCAGCAGTTTGGCGGGGGCGCGTGGCTACACCTTC.